Shown below are 3 T cell receptor beta chains from a single sample sequenced in a study of blood T cell repertoires in COVID-19. TCRdb keeps only in-frame clones here, not all; method: immunoSEQ multiplex PCR. The data contain approximately 440,000 clones, 80% to 95% of them singletons. The specimen was PBMCs or T cells enriched from blood (not recorded which). The receptors originated from a man in his late teens or twenties who had recovered from COVID-19.

This chain links TRBV5-1 with TRBJ2-2; D is unclear. Trimming pared 7 bases from V and 7 bases from J, leaving 20 bases between. Germline V gene data show CDR1 as SGHRS and CDR2 as YFSETQ. The CDR3 consists of 15 residues. The DNA of the CDR3 is TGCGCCAGCCAGTCAGCGAGAGGTTCGAACGGGGAGCTGTTTTTT. Translated, it gives CASQSARGSNGELFF.

The gene calls are TRBV6-5 and TRBJ1-5; the match to TRBD1 covers 7 bases. The CDR3 covers 14 residues. CDR1 is MNHEY, CDR2 SVGAGI, per germline. V gave up 4 bases and J gave up 3 bases; unmatched junction bases: 3. CDR3 residues: CASSFGQDNQPQHF. Here the CDR3 DNA reads TGTGCCAGCAGTTTTGGACAGGACAATCAGCCCCAGCATTTT.

CDR3 in amino acids: CASSDWTTNNEQFF. The CDR3, as DNA: TGTGCCAGCAGTGATTGGACAACCAACAATGAGCAGTTCTTC. This chain uses TRBV2 with TRBJ2-1; possible D gene TRBD1, 5 bases. There are 14 residues in the CDR3. Germline-derived CDR1 and CDR2 are SNHLY and FYNNEI. Trimming took 3 bases from V and 5 from J, leaving 11 bases between them.